The next 12 T cell receptor beta chains were all read from a single sample in a study of blood T cells in healthy people across ages. Through a sample-barcoded 5' primer and a J-beta primer mix, a second PCR was run for roughly 7 to 11 cycles. TCRdb reanalysed the 5' RACE reads using MiXCR and keeps one entry per CDR3 protein. The sample gives about a million distinct CDR3 sequences, around 49% of which show up once; 13% is in the top ten. Sequenced sample: blood. These receptors all stem from a man between 25 and 39 years old in good health.

The chain uses TRBV5-5 and TRBJ2-1; a weak D match, TRBD2 (7 bases). The DNA end lines up better with TRBJ2-7; the J call may be wrong. CDR1 SGHKS and CDR2 YYEKEE come from the germline V gene (reference sequence). The CDR3 loop spans 17 amino acids. CDR3 loop: CASSFRGGATPYNEQYF. In DNA form, the CDR3 reads TGTGCCAGCAGCTTTAGGGGGGGAGCCACGCCCTACAATGAGCAGTACTTC.

The table lists this clonotype with a few counts. This chain connects TRBV10-3 to TRBJ2-5; 7 nucleotides align to TRBD2. After removal of 2 bases from V and 2 bases from J, the junction contained 8 bases not matched to a gene. CDR3 length: 16 residues. Germline CDR1 reads ENHRY; CDR2 reads SYGVKD. CDR3 protein: CAISEGERGEQETQYF. DNA for the CDR3: TGTGCCATCAGTGAGGGTGAGCGGGGAGAGCAAGAGACCCAGTACTTC.

This clonotype was seen a few times. V usage is TRBV30 and J usage is TRBJ2-4; a possible D gene is TRBD1 (5 bases). CDR1 is GTSNPN, CDR2 SVGIG, per germline (reference sequence). Between the trimmed V and J ends, which lost 5 bases and 3 bases, there was a span of 11 bases. The CDR3 is 13 amino acids. The CDR3 DNA is TGTGCCTGGTCAGGGCCTGGCAAAAACATTCAGTACTTC. Translated, it gives CAWSGPGKNIQYF.

This clonotype came up a few times. The CDR3 DNA reads TGTGCCAGCAGGAGGGACAGGGTTAATTCACCCCTCCACTTT. Translated, it gives CASRRDRVNSPLHF. V gene TRBV2 combines with J gene TRBJ1-6, with 9 bases matching TRBD1. The CDR3 sequence is 14 residues long. The V gene's germline CDR1 is SNHLY and CDR2 FYNNEI. With 6 bases clipped from V and 6 bases from J, the junction kept 3 bases outside the gene matches. Looking up the rest from reference TRBV2 and TRBJ1-6 gives the full variable domain: EPEVTQTPSHQVTQMGQEVILRCVPISNHLYFYWYRQILGQKVEFLVSFYNNEISEKSEIFDDQFSVERPDGSNFTLKIRSTKLEDSAMYFCASRRDRVNSPLHFGNGTRLTVT.

The V call is TRBV28, the J call TRBJ1-2; a weak D match, TRBD1 (5 bases). Germline V CDR1 and CDR2: MDHEN, SYDVKM. With 5 bases removed from V and 5 bases from J, the gap between germline ends came to 18 bases. The CDR3 is 15 amino acids. The DNA for the CDR3 is TGTGCCAGCAGTCGACAGCAAATCGGAGTTTATGGCTACACCTTC. Its protein is CASSRQQIGVYGYTF.

The J gene is TRBJ1-2, the V gene TRBV2, with D uncertain. This CDR3 is built from 16 residues. The V gene's germline CDR1 is SNHLY and CDR2 FYNNEI. Trimming took 6 bases from V and 4 from J, leaving 21 bases between them. CDR3 amino acids: CASSPGLALEGYGYTF. The CDR3 nucleotides read TGTGCCAGCAGCCCAGGTTTGGCCCTCGAGGGCTATGGCTACACCTTC.

About this clonotype itself: Being one base from a much bigger clone, this may be a read error. This sequence joins TRBV28 and TRBJ1-2; perhaps TRBD1 as D (5 bases). Germline CDR1 MDHEN, CDR2 SYDVKM. The CDR3 loop spans 16 amino acids. The CDR3 DNA reads TGTGCCAGCAGTTTGGGAACAGGCGTAGGGATCTATGGCAACACCTTC. Its protein is CASSLGTGVGIYGNTF.

The chain carries TRBV7-9 and TRBJ2-5; maybe TRBD2 (5 bases). The J call may be wrong; the DNA end is better matched by TRBJ2-7. The CDR3 loop spans 15 amino acids. CDR1 is SEHNR, CDR2 FQNEAQ, per germline (reference sequence). The CDR3 loop reads CASSSPGLSKAEQYF. CDR3 in DNA: TGTGCCAGCAGCTCTCCTGGACTGTCGAAGGCCGAGCAGTACTTC.

As for this clonotype: Sequence at one end of the junction differs from germline and may be a read error. V usage is TRBV2 and J usage is TRBJ1-3; unclear D gene. This CDR3 spans 14 amino acids. Germline loops: CDR1 SNHLY, CDR2 FYNNEI. CDR3 amino acids: CASSRGGPGNTIYF. In DNA, the CDR3 is TGCGCCAGCAGTCGTGGCGGACCTGGAAACACCATATATTTT.

This chain links TRBV3-1 with TRBJ2-5; TRBD2 might be the D (6 bases). Germline V lookup: CDR1 LGHDT, CDR2 YNNKEL (reference sequence). CDR3 length: 16 amino acids. With 3 bases removed from V and 11 bases from J, the gap between germline ends came to 25 bases. CDR3 sequence (DNA): TGTGCCAGCAGCCAGGTGACTAGAGTGGGCCACAATGAGCAGTACTTC. This sequence encodes CASSQVTRVGHNEQYF.

The gene calls are TRBV7-9 and TRBJ1-5, with 8 bases fitting TRBD1. Germline lookup yields CDR1 SEHNR and CDR2 FQNEAQ (reference sequence). The CDR3 is 16 amino acids. The J segment lost 2 bases and the V segment lost 5 bases, leaving 8 bases of the junction unmatched. In nucleotides, the CDR3 is TGTGCCAGCAGCGCGACAGGGGCTAAAGGCAATCAGCCCCAGCATTTT. This sequence encodes CASSATGAKGNQPQHF.

For this clonotype: At one of its ends the junction is not consistent with the germline gene, which may arise from a read error. The chain uses TRBV5-6 and TRBJ2-3; TRBD1 matches 9 bases. CDR1 is SGHDT and CDR2 is YYEEEE in the germline V gene. The CDR3 length is 16 residues. The CDR3 reads CASSLLGQGGTDTQYF. The CDR3 bases are TGTGCGAGCAGCTTGTTGGGACAGGGCGGCACAGATACGCAGTATTTT. Full variable domain (remainder filled in from reference TRBV5-6 and TRBJ2-3): DAGVTQSPTHLIKTRGQQVTLRCSPKSGHDTVSWYQQALGQGPQFIFQYYEEEERQRGNFPDRFSGHQFPNYSSELNVNALLLGDSALYLCASSLLGQGGTDTQYFGPGTRLTVL.